This T cell receptor (beta chain) was profiled in a study of CD8+CD57+ T cells in acquired aplastic anemia. Study details: DNA per sorted CD4+ or CD8+ sample ranged about 0.17 to 27.4 ug, averaging roughly 3.5 ug.

This clonotype has just a few counts. Its specificity is unknown. Profiles of TCR beta VDJ and CDR3 were generated from a genomic DNA template. TCRdb independently ran MiXCR on the reads; one entry per CDR3 protein. The sample has a few hundred thousand distinct CDR3 sequences; about a third are singletons. Study findings and constraints: Found in both controls and patients were around 29 CD8+ CDR3 sequences.

Looked up from germline, CDR1 is SGHRS and CDR2 is YFSETQ. The CDR3 is made up of 15 amino acids. Trimming cost V 2 bases and J 6 bases; bases outside gene matches: 7. The J gene is TRBJ2-3, the V gene TRBV5-1; the match to TRBD1 covers 9 bases. This receptor was obtained from a human donor in good health, serving as a control. The sequencing sample was made of sorted CD4+, CD8+, or CD8+CD57+ T cells (not recorded which) from PBMCs. The CDR3 DNA follows: TGCGCCAGCAGCTTTGGACAGGGGTATCTGGATACGCAGTATTTT. Its translation: CASSFGQGYLDTQYF.